This TCR beta chain was identified during a study of T-cell memory formation after mild COVID-19. Study summary: TCR clusters were mostly confined to one donor each.

Comments on this clonotype: Its cognate antigen is unknown.

Overall study results and limits: Later expanders leaned toward CD4+, whereas clones contracting from day 15 to 85 were balanced CD4/CD8. The main location of contracting CD4+ clones was CM and EM, and that of contracting CD8+ clones was EMRA.

A single record per CDR3 protein comes from TCRdb applying MiXCR to the 5' RACE reads. The repertoire holds fewer than 350,000 distinct CDR3 sequences, with about a sixth as singletons. Sequenced input: PBMCs or a T cell subset sorted from them (not recorded which). This receptor was obtained from a man in his late teens or twenties who had mild COVID-19 (a few samples of this study predate the infection). Cell type and time point are not known.

The CDR3 loop reads CASSPYGDTQYF. The CDR3 coding sequence is TGTGCCAGCTCACCTTACGGAGATACGCAGTATTTT. This chain uses TRBV18 with TRBJ2-3; no reliable D call. Germline V CDR1 and CDR2: KGHSH, LQKENI. The CDR3 sequence is 12 residues long. The V and J ends lost 3 bases and 5 bases respectively, with 6 bases between them.